This TCR beta chain was found in a study of glioma-infiltrating T cells after dendritic cell vaccination. Study in general: Treatment, given 2003 to 2012, was autologous tumor lysate-pulsed dendritic cell vaccination.

Trimming cost V 0 bases and J 1 base, with 7 bases left between them. The germline V gene encodes CDR1 SGHRS and CDR2 YFSETQ. CDR3 length: 14 residues. TCRB CDR3 was amplified from 2 ug genomic DNA or less. Clones were sequenced by immunoSEQ multiplex PCR, and TCRdb holds only the in-frame ones, with some missing. The sample holds about 38,000 clones, 82% seen once. The chain recombines TRBV5-1 with TRBJ1-1; D perhaps matches TRBD1 (5 bases). Material: blood, obtained before dendritic cell vaccination. The sequence came from a human donor with glioblastoma. The CDR3 DNA is TGCGCCAGCAGCTTGGTACAGGCGAACACTGAAGCTTTCTTT. Its translation: CASSLVQANTEAFF.